The clone carrying this TCR beta chain has a count of ten or more. The target antigen is unknown. It was RNA transcripts that yielded the amplified TCR beta CDR3 regions. Primed by the HTBI set, a first-round RT-PCR was run on the TCR CDR3. Each CDR3 protein gets one entry after TCRdb re-called the multiplex PCR reads with MiXCR. The sample comprises some 380,000 distinct CDR3 sequences, about 13% of which are singletons, and around 20% rests with the top ten. Those patients with uncontrolled infection, other autoimmune disease, pregnancy or lactation were excluded. Blood was drawn at first hyperthyroidism diagnosis, before any ophthalmopathy symptoms. Between the trimmed V and J ends, which lost 3 bases and 2 bases, there was a span of 4 bases. CDR1 GTSNPN and CDR2 SVGIG come from the germline V gene (reference sequence). CDR3 length equals 11 residues. These data are taken from a study of T cells in Graves' hyperthyroidism and ophthalmopathy. On the study more broadly: It was at initial diagnosis, before any treatment, that peripheral blood was collected. General observations from the study: Expanded thyroid clonotypes (above 0.001) were mostly also found in blood.

Sequenced: blood. The clonotype comes from a man younger than 40 with Graves' hyperthyroidism that later progressed to Graves' ophthalmopathy. This chain connects TRBV30 to TRBJ1-2; D gene unclear. The CDR3 reads CAWSINYGYTF. The CDR3 DNA follows: TGTGCCTGGAGCATCAACTATGGCTACACCTTC.